Here is one TCR beta chain with its context. Within the sample, other DNA sequences also encode this same CDR3. This entry comes from a study of blood T cell repertoires in COVID-19. Study at large: There were acute and convalescent COVID-19 samples, and they came from the United States, Italy and Spain. T cells, B-cell-depleted T cells, or PBMCs provided the cDNA or gDNA that served as material.

Individuals aged 18 to 89 years were recruited from 24 US areas. Clinical histories supplied by participants themselves formed the basis of cohort assignment. This table comes from immunoSEQ multiplex PCR, and its TCRdb copy is limited to in-frame clones, with some not included. Seen here are under 300,000 clones, more than 85% observed once, and the top ten hold 1.6%. In germline, CDR1 is SGHAT, CDR2 FQNNGV. V was clipped by 1 base and J by 0 bases; unmatched bases: 3. The CDR3 is made up of 16 amino acids. Sequencing was done on a sample of PBMCs or T cells enriched from blood (not recorded which). The J gene is TRBJ2-3, the V gene TRBV11-2, with 8 bases lining up with TRBD2. This clonotype originated in a woman aged 45-59 years who had recovered from COVID-19. CDR3 region: CASSLGSSGSTDTQYF. For the CDR3, the DNA is TGTGCCAGCAGCTTAGGTTCTAGCGGGAGCACAGATACGCAGTATTTT.